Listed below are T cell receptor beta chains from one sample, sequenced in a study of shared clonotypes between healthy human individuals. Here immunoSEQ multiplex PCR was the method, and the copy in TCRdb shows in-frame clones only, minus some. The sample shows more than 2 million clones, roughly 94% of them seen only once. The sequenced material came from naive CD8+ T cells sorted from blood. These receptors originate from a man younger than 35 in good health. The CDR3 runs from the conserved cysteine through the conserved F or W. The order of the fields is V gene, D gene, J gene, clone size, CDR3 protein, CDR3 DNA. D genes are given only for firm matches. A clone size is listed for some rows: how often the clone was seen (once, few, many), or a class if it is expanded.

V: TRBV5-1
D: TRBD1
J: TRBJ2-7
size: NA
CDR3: CASAHGTAYEQYF
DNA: TGCGCCAGCGCCCACGGGACAGCCTACGAGCAGTACTTC

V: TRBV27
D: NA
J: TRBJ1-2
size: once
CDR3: CASSLSGLYGYTF
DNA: TGTGCCAGCAGTTTATCAGGGCTCTATGGCTACACCTTC

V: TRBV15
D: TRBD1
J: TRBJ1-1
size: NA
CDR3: CATSRDRGWAEAFF
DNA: TGTGCCACCAGCAGAGACAGGGGGTGGGCTGAAGCTTTCTTT

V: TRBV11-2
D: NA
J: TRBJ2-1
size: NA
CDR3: CASSLGVANEQFF
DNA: TGTGCCAGCAGCTTAGGGGTTGCCAATGAGCAGTTCTTC

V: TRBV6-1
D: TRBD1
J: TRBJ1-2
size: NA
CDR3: CASSEDRGEDYGYTF
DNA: TGTGCCAGCAGTGAAGACAGGGGGGAGGACTATGGCTACACCTTC

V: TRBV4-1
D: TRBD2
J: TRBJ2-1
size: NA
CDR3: CASSQDQPAGVTNEQFF
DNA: TGCGCCAGCAGCCAAGATCAACCAGCGGGGGTGACCAATGAGCAGTTCTTC

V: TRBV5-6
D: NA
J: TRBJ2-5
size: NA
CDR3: CASSLPGQEETQYF
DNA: TGTGCCAGCAGCTTACCGGGACAAGAGGAGACCCAGTACTTC

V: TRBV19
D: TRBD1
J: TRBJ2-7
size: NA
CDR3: CASSPRTGFNYEQYF
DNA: TGTGCCAGTAGTCCCCGGACAGGGTTTAATTACGAGCAGTACTTC

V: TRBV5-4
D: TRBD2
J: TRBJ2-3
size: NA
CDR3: CASSPPGGRSTDTQYF
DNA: TGTGCCAGCAGCCCGCCGGGCGGGAGGAGCACAGATACGCAGTATTTT

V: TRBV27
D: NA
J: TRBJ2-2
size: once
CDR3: CASSTGRDGELFF
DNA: TGTGCCAGCTCGACAGGGAGGGACGGGGAGCTGTTTTTT

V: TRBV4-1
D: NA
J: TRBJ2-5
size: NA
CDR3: CASSQVREETQYF
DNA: TGCGCCAGCAGCCAAGTCAGAGAAGAGACCCAGTACTTC

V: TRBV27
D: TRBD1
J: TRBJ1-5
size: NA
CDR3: CASSLAGGMDQPQHF
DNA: TGTGCCAGCAGTTTGGCAGGGGGGATGGATCAGCCCCAGCATTTT

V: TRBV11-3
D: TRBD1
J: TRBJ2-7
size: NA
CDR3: CASSYRTGGSYEQYF
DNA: TGTGCCAGCAGCTACCGGACAGGGGGCTCCTACGAGCAGTACTTC

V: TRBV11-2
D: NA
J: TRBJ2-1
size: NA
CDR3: CASSLLPTLSYNEQFF
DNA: TGTGCCAGCAGCTTATTGCCCACCCTATCCTACAATGAGCAGTTCTTC

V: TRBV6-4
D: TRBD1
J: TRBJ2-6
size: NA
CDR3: CASSDSTGGSSGANVLTF
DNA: TGTGCCAGCAGTGACTCGACAGGGGGCTCCTCTGGGGCCAACGTCCTGACTTTC

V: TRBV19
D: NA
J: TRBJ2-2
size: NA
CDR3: CASMIQGNTGELFF
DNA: TGTGCCAGCATGATACAGGGGAACACCGGGGAGCTGTTTTTT

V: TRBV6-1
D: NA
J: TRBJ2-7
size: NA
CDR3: CASSRSTPSGEQYF
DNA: TGTGCCAGCAGTCGATCAACACCTTCGGGTGAGCAGTACTTC